The next 14 T cell receptor beta chains were all read from a single sample in a study of Ad26.COV2.S vaccination and SARS-CoV-2 variants. Treatment meaning: 15 to 20 received Ad26.COV2.S at low or high dose, single or two shots; about five received placebo; per-sample allocation not given. The samples were gathered on day 63 after the first injection of vaccine or placebo. Method: immunoSEQ multiplex PCR; TCRdb's copy keeps in-frame clones and lacks some. Of fewer than 600,000 clones detected, about 89% appear once; the ten largest clones hold 1.7%. Sample: peripheral blood, taken in a trial of Ad26.COV2.S vaccine versus placebo. These receptors originate from a person between 18 and 60 years old who received the Ad26.COV2.S COVID-19 vaccine or a placebo.

V gene TRBV5-4 combines with J gene TRBJ1-5; D uncertain. The CDR3 is 13 residues long. CDR1 and CDR2 from the germline V gene are SGHNT and YYREEE (reference sequence). Trimming took 4 bases from V and 4 from J, leaving 9 bases between them. The CDR3: CASSPDRNQPQHF. The CDR3 DNA sequence: TGTGCCAGCAGCCCTGATAGGAATCAGCCCCAGCATTTT.

The chain is built from TRBV5-1 and TRBJ2-1; D call uncertain. This CDR3 contains 16 residues. The V gene's germline CDR1 is SGHRS and CDR2 YFSETQ. V lost 4 bases, J lost 2 bases, and 16 bases lay in between. The CDR3 region is CASSLINSPAYNEQFF. CDR3 sequence (DNA): TGCGCCAGCAGCCTCATAAACAGTCCGGCCTACAATGAGCAGTTCTTC.

V usage is TRBV28 and J usage is TRBJ1-1; D might be TRBD1 (5 bases). With 6 bases removed from V and 0 bases from J, the gap between germline ends came to 14 bases. CDR3 length: 15 residues. Looked up from germline, CDR1 is MDHEN and CDR2 is SYDVKM. In DNA form, the CDR3 reads TGTGCCAGCAGGGTAAGGGGCTACATGAACACTGAAGCTTTCTTT. It translates to CASRVRGYMNTEAFF.

The DNA of the CDR3 is TGTGCCAGTACCAGAATGGACTCTGGAAACACCATATATTTT. It translates to CASTRMDSGNTIYF. The rearrangement joins TRBV19 to TRBJ1-3; no clear D gene. V gave up 7 bases and J gave up 0 bases, with 10 bases separating them. The germline CDR1 and CDR2 sequences are LNHDA and SQIVND (reference sequence). The CDR3 extends over 14 amino acids. Complete variable domain (other parts from reference TRBV19 and TRBJ1-3): DGGITQSPKYLFRKEGQNVTLSCEQNLNHDAMYWYRQDPGQGLRLIYYSQIVNDFQKGDIAEGYSVSREKKESFPLTVTSAQKNPTAFYLCASTRMDSGNTIYFGEGSWLTVV.

V is TRBV5-1 and J is TRBJ2-1; no definite D call. V shed 0 bases and J shed 0 bases, with 7 bases lying between them. Germline lookup yields CDR1 SGHRS and CDR2 YFSETQ. The length of the CDR3 is 15 residues. The CDR3 nucleotides are TGCGCCAGCAGCTTGGTAGCCCCCTCCTACAATGAGCAGTTCTTC. Translated, it gives CASSLVAPSYNEQFF.

The chain uses TRBV19 and TRBJ1-1; 7 nucleotides line up with TRBD1. Germline V gene data show CDR1 as LNHDA and CDR2 as SQIVND (reference sequence). After removal of 0 bases from V and 4 bases from J, the junction contained 14 bases not matched to a gene. The CDR3 contains 18 residues. This chain's CDR3 is CASSIDGYRGLSGTEAFF. The CDR3 nucleotides are TGTGCCAGTAGTATAGATGGCTACAGGGGACTCTCGGGCACTGAAGCTTTCTTT.

CDR3 coding DNA: TGTGCCAGCAGCTTGTATTCAACTCGGAACTATGGCTACACCTTC. It codes for CASSLYSTRNYGYTF. V and J are TRBV5-4 and TRBJ1-2; D ambiguous. The CDR3 runs to 15 residues. V lost 1 base and J lost 2, with 12 bases in between. Germline CDR1 reads SGHNT; CDR2 reads YYREEE (reference sequence).

V and J are TRBV6-8 and TRBJ1-3, with D maybe TRBD1 (6 bases). The germline V and J ends were trimmed by 7 bases and 4 bases, with 17 bases remaining between them. Germline V CDR1 and CDR2: MNHGY, SAAAGT. The CDR3 sequence is 15 residues long. In DNA, the CDR3 is TGTGCCAGCAATCGGGGGGGGGCTCCGGGAAACACCATATATTTT. Its protein product is CASNRGGAPGNTIYF.

The chain couples TRBV7-9 to TRBJ1-2, with D unresolved. The CDR3 sequence is 13 residues long. Germline CDR1 and CDR2: SEHNR and FQNEAQ (reference sequence). V was clipped by 2 bases and J by 8 bases, with 12 bases between them. CDR3: CASSLQQHQGYTF. CDR3 coding DNA: TGTGCCAGCAGCTTACAACAGCACCAGGGCTACACCTTC. Based on the CDR3 plus reference TRBV7-9 and TRBJ1-2, the full variable domain is DTGVSQNPRHKITKRGQNVTFRCDPISEHNRLYWYRQTLGQGPEFLTYFQNEAQLEKSRLLSDRFSAERPKGSFSTLEIQRTEQGDSAMYLCASSLQQHQGYTFGSGTRLTVV.

The chain links TRBV18 to TRBJ2-6; D is unresolved. The V gene lost 2 bases and the J gene lost 0 bases, with 14 bases spanning the gap. The germline gives CDR1 KGHSH, CDR2 LQKENI. The CDR3 sequence is 18 residues long. In DNA form, the CDR3 reads TGTGCCAGCTCACCAATCCTGCGGCTACACTCTGGGGCCAACGTCCTGACTTTC. Translating gives CASSPILRLHSGANVLTF.

This clone was seen a single time. The V and J genes are TRBV2 and TRBJ1-5; TRBD1 is a possible D gene (5 bases). Per germline, CDR1 SNHLY and CDR2 FYNNEI. With 5 bases removed from V and 3 bases from J, the gap between germline ends came to 14 bases. CDR3 size: 15 residues. CDR3 in amino acids: CASSKRGMDNQPQHF. CDR3 nucleotides: TGTGCCAGCAGTAAAAGGGGTATGGACAATCAGCCCCAGCATTTT. Looking up the rest from reference TRBV2 and TRBJ1-5 gives the full variable domain: EPEVTQTPSHQVTQMGQEVILRCVPISNHLYFYWYRQILGQKVEFLVSFYNNEISEKSEIFDDQFSVERPDGSNFTLKIRSTKLEDSAMYFCASSKRGMDNQPQHFGDGTRLSIL.

V gene TRBV19 combines with J gene TRBJ1-5, with TRBD1 matching over 12 bases. Germline CDR1 reads LNHDA; CDR2 reads SQIVND (reference sequence). The CDR3 spans 18 residues. The CDR3 reads CADSRWGQGARYDQPQHF. The CDR3 nucleotides read TGTGCGGACAGTAGGTGGGGACAGGGGGCCAGGTACGATCAGCCCCAGCATTTT.

The CDR3 DNA is TGTGCCAGCAGTTACTCGAGACCCAATAACTATGGCTACACCTTC. Its translation: CASSYSRPNNYGYTF. This sequence joins TRBV6-5 and TRBJ1-2; D ambiguous. V lost 0 bases, J lost 1 base, and 9 bases lay in between. CDR1 is MNHEY and CDR2 is SVGAGI in the germline V gene. The CDR3 totals 15 residues.

The rearrangement joins TRBV10-3 to TRBJ2-1, with 7 bases identical to TRBD1. The CDR3 length is 17 residues. Germline V CDR1 and CDR2: ENHRY, SYGVKD. Losses at the gene ends were 5 bases for V and 0 bases for J; bases not matched to a gene: 10. CDR3 coding DNA: TGTGCCATCAGTCGTGAAGGGGGCCTTAGCTCCTACAATGAGCAGTTCTTC. Its protein product is CAISREGGLSSYNEQFF.